A single sample gave rise to the 26 T cell receptor beta chains below, sequenced in a study of T cell responses to AZD1222 COVID-19 vaccine. Generated by immunoSEQ multiplex PCR, the TCRdb table keeps only in-frame clones and is missing some. This table has around 120,000 clones, roughly 90% appearing once. This sample comprised peripheral blood, obtained on day 0 of AZD1222 vaccination. The receptors were sampled from an adult in good health.

The chain carries TRBV27 and TRBJ2-3, with TRBD1 identical over 9 bases. There are 16 residues in the CDR3. V shed 0 bases and J 3 bases; nucleotides not matched to a gene: 4. Germline CDR1 and CDR2: MNHEY and SMNVEV (reference sequence). CDR3 DNA sequence: TGTGCCAGCAGTTTATCGGACAGGGGAGGTACAGATACGCAGTATTTT. Translating gives CASSLSDRGGTDTQYF.

The chain is built from TRBV4-3 and TRBJ2-1; D uncertain. The CDR3 length is 14 residues. V lost 0 bases, J lost 8 bases, and 11 bases lay in between. Germline CDR1 is LGHNA and CDR2 is YSLEER. The CDR3 coding sequence is TGCGCCAGCAGCCAAGATTACGGTAGAGATGAGCAGTTCTTC. Its translation is CASSQDYGRDEQFF.

The chain joins TRBV11-2 to TRBJ1-1; D is perhaps TRBD1 (5 bases). Trimming removed 5 bases at V and 7 bases at J, with 17 bases between. This CDR3 region has 14 residues. Germline lookup yields CDR1 SGHAT and CDR2 FQNNGV. CDR3 bases: TGTGCCAGCAGCCCGATAGGACACGGGTTTGAAGCTTTCTTT. Its protein product is CASSPIGHGFEAFF.

V usage is TRBV5-4 and J usage is TRBJ1-1, with D unclear. Germline lookup yields CDR1 SGHNT and CDR2 YYREEE (reference sequence). V shed 0 bases and J shed 2 bases, with 5 bases lying between them. The CDR3 totals 13 residues. This CDR3 reads CASSLVLNTEAFF. The CDR3 DNA reads as TGTGCCAGCAGCTTGGTGCTTAACACTGAAGCTTTCTTT.

This chain joins TRBV5-1 and TRBJ2-7; 7 bases agree with TRBD1. Germline V CDR1 and CDR2: SGHRS, YFSETQ. The trim removed 2 bases at V and 2 bases at J, leaving 13 bases unmatched. This CDR3 contains 17 residues. The CDR3, as DNA: TGCGCCAGCAGCTTAGACCCCCTGGGGCAGGGGGCCTACGAGCAGTACTTC. Protein sequence: CASSLDPLGQGAYEQYF.

The chain links TRBV7-2 to TRBJ1-2; D is unresolved. The CDR3 length is 14 residues. Looked up from germline, CDR1 is SGHTA and CDR2 is FQGNSA. Trimming cost V 3 bases and J 3 bases, with 11 bases left between them. The CDR3 nucleotides are TGTGCCAGCAGCTTCCTCGGGGAGGACTATGGCTACACCTTC. Translation gives CASSFLGEDYGYTF.

V is TRBV4-3 and J is TRBJ2-7; 7 nucleotides align to TRBD1. V shed 3 bases and J 2 bases; nucleotides not matched to a gene: 7. This CDR3 has 15 residues. The germline gives CDR1 LGHNA, CDR2 YSLEER. The CDR3 spells CASSQGRDSPYEQYF. The CDR3 DNA reads TGCGCCAGCAGCCAGGGCCGGGACAGCCCCTACGAGCAGTACTTC.

V is TRBV5-1 and J is TRBJ2-5, with a possible D match to TRBD1 (6 bases). Germline values: CDR1 SGHRS, CDR2 YFSETQ. Trimming removed 5 bases at V and 5 bases at J, with 13 bases between. The CDR3 has 13 residues. The CDR3 here is CASRETRGETQYF. CDR3 DNA: TGCGCCAGCAGGGAGACCAGGGGCGAGACCCAGTACTTC. The full variable domain, its missing parts supplied by reference TRBV5-1 and TRBJ2-5, is KAGVTQTPRYLIKTRGQQVTLSCSPISGHRSVSWYQQTPGQGLQFLFEYFSETQRNKGNFPGRFSGRQFSNSRSEMNVSTLELGDSALYLCASRETRGETQYFGPGTRLLVL.

This clone was seen just once. Here the CDR3 DNA reads TGTGCCAGCAGCCGGACGGGGATCGGGGAGCTGTTTTTT. Translation gives CASSRTGIGELFF. V is TRBV12-3 or TRBV12-4 and J is TRBJ2-2; D perhaps matches TRBD2 (5 bases). This CDR3 has 13 residues. Between the trimmed V and J ends, which lost 6 bases and 7 bases, there was a span of 12 bases.

The rearrangement joins TRBV18 to TRBJ2-3, with 10 bases identical to TRBD1. The J segment lost 5 bases and the V segment lost 1 base, leaving 6 bases of the junction unmatched. The length of the CDR3 is 16 residues. Germline V gene sequence: CDR1 KGHSH, CDR2 LQKENI. In DNA form, the CDR3 reads TGTGCCAGCTCACCACGTCCGGGACAGGGGAGAGATACGCAGTATTTT. It is translated as CASSPRPGQGRDTQYF.

This chain uses TRBV7-2 with TRBJ2-7, with 7 bases matching TRBD2. This CDR3 is 16 amino acids long. V lost 2 bases and J lost 0; bases outside the gene matches: 7. CDR1 is SGHTA, CDR2 FQGNSA, per germline. This chain's CDR3 is CASSLSASGSSYEQYF. CDR3 DNA sequence: TGTGCCAGCAGCTTATCGGCTAGCGGTAGCTCCTACGAGCAGTACTTC.

J is TRBJ2-7 and V is TRBV6-2 or TRBV6-3; 7 bases agree with TRBD1. V trimming: 0 bases; J trimming: 2 bases; junction bases outside the gene matches: 7. CDR1 and CDR2 (germline): MNHEY, SVGEGT. The CDR3 length is 16 residues. DNA of the CDR3: TGTGCCAGCAGTTACTCGAGGACAGGAGCCCCCTACGAGCAGTACTTC. Its protein is CASSYSRTGAPYEQYF.

This chain links TRBV20-1 with TRBJ2-5; D gene uncertain. Germline CDR1 and CDR2: DFQATT and SNEGSKA (reference sequence). Trimming took off 5 bases at V and 5 bases at J, with 6 bases between the two ends. CDR3 size: 10 residues. The CDR3 DNA follows: TGCAGTGCTGCCTTGGAGACCCAGTACTTC. It is translated as CSAALETQYF.

This chain joins TRBV7-3 and TRBJ2-1; no clear D gene. V was trimmed by 1 base and J by 6 bases, leaving 7 bases between them. The CDR3 runs 13 residues. CDR1 SGHTA and CDR2 FQGTGA come from the germline V gene. The CDR3 protein is CASSLMTFNEQFF. The CDR3 DNA is TGTGCCAGCAGCTTAATGACTTTCAATGAGCAGTTCTTC.

This clone was picked up one time. The V gene is TRBV2, the J gene TRBJ1-2, with a weak D call TRBD1 (5 bases). CDR3 length equals 16 residues. Germline loops: CDR1 SNHLY, CDR2 FYNNEI. The V end lost 1 base, the J end lost 2 bases, and 14 bases lay between the germline ends. CDR3 sequence (DNA): TGTGCCAGCAGTGAAGGGTTGGGTAGGGGCAACTATGGCTACACCTTC. Translated, it gives CASSEGLGRGNYGYTF.

J is TRBJ1-4 and V is TRBV19; tentatively, D is TRBD1 (5 bases). CDR1 is LNHDA, CDR2 SQIVND, per germline (reference sequence). There are 14 residues in the CDR3. Trimming removed 5 bases from V and 6 bases from J, with 13 bases in between. The CDR3, as DNA: TGTGCCAGTAGTTTTCGGGACCCTTATGAAAAACTGTTTTTT. Translating gives CASSFRDPYEKLFF.

This clone was seen once. This sequence joins TRBV27 and TRBJ1-2; 12 nucleotides align to TRBD1. The CDR3 totals 14 residues. V shed 1 base and J 8 bases; nucleotides not matched to a gene: 2. The V gene's germline CDR1 is MNHEY and CDR2 SMNVEV (reference sequence). DNA for the CDR3: TGTGCCAGCAGTTTATGGGACAGGGGGCAAGGCTACACCTTC. Encoded protein: CASSLWDRGQGYTF.

The chain recombines TRBV5-5 with TRBJ1-5; TRBD1 aligns across 7 bases. Losses at the gene ends were 1 base for V and 1 base for J; bases not matched to a gene: 5. The CDR3 consists of 16 residues. The germline V gene encodes CDR1 SGHKS and CDR2 YYEKEE (reference sequence). CDR3 in amino acids: CASSLYQGVSNQPQHF. The CDR3 DNA follows: TGTGCCAGCAGCTTGTATCAGGGGGTAAGCAATCAGCCCCAGCATTTT. Full variable domain (rest looked up from reference TRBV5-5 and TRBJ1-5): DAGVTQSPTHLIKTRGQQVTLRCSPISGHKSVSWYQQVLGQGPQFIFQYYEKEERGRGNFPDRFSARQFPNYSSELNVNALLLGDSALYLCASSLYQGVSNQPQHFGDGTRLSIL.

The rearrangement uses TRBV29-1 and TRBJ2-3; possible D gene TRBD1, 6 bases. The CDR3 is made up of 14 amino acids. Trimming removed 2 bases at V and 3 bases at J, with 12 bases between. Germline loops: CDR1 SQVTM, CDR2 ANQGSEA. In nucleotides, the CDR3 is TGCAGCGTTGAAACAGGGCAGGGTACAGATACGCAGTATTTT. Protein: CSVETGQGTDTQYF.

V gene TRBV28 combines with J gene TRBJ1-2, with TRBD1 matching 7 bases. The V gene end was trimmed by 1 base and the J gene end by 3 bases; junction bases not matched to a gene: 5. Germline lookup yields CDR1 MDHEN and CDR2 SYDVKM. The CDR3 consists of 15 residues. The DNA for the CDR3 is TGTGCCAGCAGTTTATATCGAACAGGGGACTATGGCTACACCTTC. This gives the protein CASSLYRTGDYGYTF.

The chain has TRBV9 and TRBJ1-1; unclear D gene. This CDR3 has 15 amino acids. Trimming left V 0 bases short and J 1 base short, with 10 bases between. Looked up from germline, CDR1 is SGDLS and CDR2 is YYNGEE. The CDR3 region is CASSVGTLPNTEAFF. The CDR3 DNA reads as TGTGCCAGCAGCGTAGGTACCCTCCCGAACACTGAAGCTTTCTTT. The variable domain in full, completed from reference TRBV9 and TRBJ1-1, reads DSGVTQTPKHLITATGQRVTLRCSPRSGDLSVYWYQQSLDQGLQFLIQYYNGEERAKGNILERFSAQQFPDLHSELNLSSLELGDSALYFCASSVGTLPNTEAFFGQGTRLTVV.

Regarding this clone: Within the sample, other DNA sequences also encode this same CDR3. V and J are TRBV10-3 and TRBJ2-5, with 7 bases aligning to TRBD2. CDR1 ENHRY and CDR2 SYGVKD come from the germline V gene. J gave up 5 bases and V 4 bases, and 4 bases lay outside the gene matches. This CDR3 spans 13 amino acids. The CDR3 loop is CAISGQGGETQYF. CDR3 nucleotide sequence: TGTGCCATCAGTGGGCAGGGAGGGGAGACCCAGTACTTC.

This clone appeared a few times. The chain's CDR3 is CASSYSNGLSSYEQYF. CDR3 nucleotides: TGTGCCAGCAGTTACTCGAATGGACTGTCCTCCTACGAGCAGTACTTC. The V call is TRBV6-2 or TRBV6-3, the J call TRBJ2-7, with TRBD2 as a possible D gene (5 bases). Deletions cut 0 bases from V and 0 bases from J, with 12 bases between. Germline V CDR1 and CDR2: MNHEY, SVGEGT. The CDR3 covers 16 residues.

The chain has TRBV13 and TRBJ2-5; D not certain. The CDR3 covers 14 residues. In germline, CDR1 is PRHDT, CDR2 FYEKMQ (reference sequence). Trimming took 5 bases from V and 1 from J, leaving 11 bases between them. CDR3 sequence: CASSPNPGQETQYF. The CDR3 coding sequence is TGTGCCAGCAGCCCCAACCCCGGCCAAGAGACCCAGTACTTC.

This sequence joins TRBV9 and TRBJ2-3; the D is unclear. The V end was cut by 4 bases, the J end by 0 bases, with 3 bases between. Looked up from germline, CDR1 is SGDLS and CDR2 is YYNGEE. The CDR3 runs to 12 residues. CDR3 residues: CASSLSTDTQYF. Here the CDR3 DNA reads TGTGCCAGCAGCCTCAGCACAGATACGCAGTATTTT. The complete variable domain, with remaining parts taken from reference TRBV9 and TRBJ2-3, reads DSGVTQTPKHLITATGQRVTLRCSPRSGDLSVYWYQQSLDQGLQFLIQYYNGEERAKGNILERFSAQQFPDLHSELNLSSLELGDSALYFCASSLSTDTQYFGPGTRLTVL.

This chain connects TRBV24-1 to TRBJ2-1; D might be TRBD1 or TRBD2, each matching 6 bases. CDR3 length: 13 amino acids. CDR1 is KGHDR and CDR2 is SFDVKD in the germline V gene. The V end lost 4 bases, the J end lost 4 bases, and 7 bases lay between the germline ends. The CDR3 region has the DNA TGTGCCACCAGTGAAGGGGGGTACAATGAGCAGTTCTTC. It specifies CATSEGGYNEQFF.